The rows below give T cell receptor beta chains drawn from one sample of a study of T cell responses to AZD1222 COVID-19 vaccine. Data came from immunoSEQ multiplex PCR; TCRdb stores just in-frame clones and leaves some out. The sample contains about 150,000 clones, 94% of which appear only once. The material sequenced was peripheral blood, taken on day 0 of AZD1222 vaccination. Source of these receptors: an adult in good health. The CDR3 runs from the conserved cysteine through the conserved F or W. A D gene is named only where the DNA matches it firmly. The size entry is marked missing in some rows and otherwise reads once, few, many or a size class.

v_gene: TRBV5-1; j_gene: TRBJ1-5; d_gene: -; abundance: -; CDR3nt: TGCGCCAGCAGCTTGGAGGGCGATAGCAATCAGCCCCAGCATTTT; CDR3aa: CASSLEGDSNQPQHF
v_gene: TRBV3-1/TRBV3-2; j_gene: TRBJ1-6; d_gene: -; abundance: -; CDR3nt: TGTGCCAGCAGTGGGGACGGGAATTCACCCCTCCACTTT; CDR3aa: CASSGDGNSPLHF
v_gene: TRBV6-2/TRBV6-3; j_gene: TRBJ1-1; d_gene: TRBD1; abundance: once; CDR3nt: TGTGCCAGCAGTTACTACCCAGGGGGTGGCACTGAAGCTTTCTTT; CDR3aa: CASSYYPGGGTEAFF
v_gene: TRBV4-2; j_gene: TRBJ1-1; d_gene: -; abundance: -; CDR3nt: TGTGCCAGCAGCCAACAGGGCACTGAAGCTTTCTTT; CDR3aa: CASSQQGTEAFF
v_gene: TRBV18; j_gene: TRBJ2-2; d_gene: -; abundance: -; CDR3nt: TGTGCCAGCTCACCATCGGCCGCGAACACCGGGGAGCTGTTTTTT; CDR3aa: CASSPSAANTGELFF
v_gene: TRBV19; j_gene: TRBJ2-3; d_gene: TRBD1; abundance: -; CDR3nt: TGTGCCAGTAGTATAGAAATGGGACAGGGGGCCACAGATACGCAGTATTTT; CDR3aa: CASSIEMGQGATDTQYF
v_gene: TRBV7-8; j_gene: TRBJ2-1; d_gene: -; abundance: -; CDR3nt: TGTGCCAGCAGTCTTCAGATCGTTGAGCAGTTCTTC; CDR3aa: CASSLQIVEQFF
v_gene: TRBV7-2; j_gene: TRBJ2-3; d_gene: -; abundance: once; CDR3nt: TGTGCCAGCAGCTCCGGCGGGACTACAGATACGCAGTATTTT; CDR3aa: CASSSGGTTDTQYF
v_gene: TRBV6-4; j_gene: TRBJ2-3; d_gene: -; abundance: -; CDR3nt: TGTGCCAGCAGTGAATCGCATAGCACAGATACGCAGTATTTT; CDR3aa: CASSESHSTDTQYF
v_gene: TRBV7-8; j_gene: TRBJ1-6; d_gene: -; abundance: -; CDR3nt: TGTGCCAGCAGCGTGGACAGCGGCGGTTCACCCCTCCACTTT; CDR3aa: CASSVDSGGSPLHF
v_gene: TRBV7-8; j_gene: TRBJ1-5; d_gene: -; abundance: -; CDR3nt: TGTGCCAGCAGCCTAGTAAGGGTCGCGCCCCAGCATTTT; CDR3aa: CASSLVRVAPQHF
v_gene: TRBV6-5; j_gene: TRBJ1-5; d_gene: -; abundance: -; CDR3nt: TGTGCCAGCATCCTCCGGGAGGGCAATCAGCCCCAGCATTTT; CDR3aa: CASILREGNQPQHF
v_gene: TRBV5-1; j_gene: TRBJ1-1; d_gene: TRBD1; abundance: -; CDR3nt: TGCGCCAGCAATTTACAGGGGATGAACACTGAAGCTTTCTTT; CDR3aa: CASNLQGMNTEAFF
v_gene: TRBV6-4; j_gene: TRBJ2-6; d_gene: -; abundance: -; CDR3nt: TGTGCCAGCAGTGACTCCGACAGCTCTGGGGCCAACGTCCTGACTTTC; CDR3aa: CASSDSDSSGANVLTF
v_gene: TRBV5-1; j_gene: TRBJ2-3; d_gene: -; abundance: -; CDR3nt: TGCGCCAGCAGCTTAGAAGCAGATACGCAGTATTTT; CDR3aa: CASSLEADTQYF
v_gene: TRBV5-4; j_gene: TRBJ1-4; d_gene: TRBD1; abundance: once; CDR3nt: TGTGCCAGCAGCTTAGGGGGACAGGGTAATGAAAAACTGTTTTTT; CDR3aa: CASSLGGQGNEKLFF
v_gene: TRBV28; j_gene: TRBJ1-1; d_gene: -; abundance: -; CDR3nt: TGTGCCAGCAGTTCGACCTGGGATATGGAGAACACTGAAGCTTTCTTT; CDR3aa: CASSSTWDMENTEAFF
v_gene: TRBV28; j_gene: TRBJ1-2; d_gene: -; abundance: few; CDR3nt: TGTGCCAGCAGAATACCAGGGTATGGCTACACCTTC; CDR3aa: CASRIPGYGYTF
v_gene: TRBV19; j_gene: TRBJ2-3; d_gene: -; abundance: -; CDR3nt: TGTGCCAGTAGTATCACAGATACGCAGTATTTT; CDR3aa: CASSITDTQYF
v_gene: TRBV4-2; j_gene: TRBJ2-5; d_gene: -; abundance: -; CDR3nt: TGTGCCAGCAGCCAAGACCTCATTTTCTCAGGGCTCCAAGAGACCCAGTACTTC; CDR3aa: CASSQDLIFSGLQETQYF
v_gene: TRBV18; j_gene: TRBJ1-4; d_gene: -; abundance: -; CDR3nt: TGTGCCAGCTCACCAAAGTTAACTGAAAAACTGTTTTTT; CDR3aa: CASSPKLTEKLFF
v_gene: TRBV7-7; j_gene: TRBJ2-3; d_gene: TRBD2; abundance: -; CDR3nt: TGTGCCAGCAGCCCCTCCGAGATGCTAGCGGGAGGGCCGAATACGCAGTATTTT; CDR3aa: CASSPSEMLAGGPNTQYF
v_gene: TRBV2; j_gene: TRBJ2-3; d_gene: -; abundance: -; CDR3nt: TGTGCCAGCAGTGGGGGGCTTAGCACAGATACGCAGTATTTT; CDR3aa: CASSGGLSTDTQYF
v_gene: TRBV12-3/TRBV12-4; j_gene: TRBJ2-2; d_gene: -; abundance: once; CDR3nt: TGTGCCAGCAGTTTTGGTACCGGGGAGCTGTTTTTT; CDR3aa: CASSFGTGELFF
v_gene: TRBV19; j_gene: TRBJ2-1; d_gene: TRBD2; abundance: -; CDR3nt: TGTGCCAGTATTCAGCGGGGAAACAATGAGCAGTTCTTC; CDR3aa: CASIQRGNNEQFF
v_gene: TRBV4-2; j_gene: TRBJ1-1; d_gene: -; abundance: -; CDR3nt: TGTGCCAGCAGCCAAGATCAGGAGAACACTGAAGCTTTCTTT; CDR3aa: CASSQDQENTEAFF
v_gene: TRBV5-6; j_gene: TRBJ2-1; d_gene: TRBD1; abundance: -; CDR3nt: TGTGCCAGCAGCTTAGTGACAGGGGCCAATGAGCAGTTCTTC; CDR3aa: CASSLVTGANEQFF
v_gene: TRBV9; j_gene: TRBJ1-3; d_gene: -; abundance: -; CDR3nt: TGTGCCAGCAGCGTAGTGGGGGTGGCTGGAAACACCATATATTTT; CDR3aa: CASSVVGVAGNTIYF
v_gene: TRBV7-3; j_gene: TRBJ2-2; d_gene: -; abundance: -; CDR3nt: TGTGCCAGCAGGAGGGGTGAACAAACCGGGGAGCTGTTTTTT; CDR3aa: CASRRGEQTGELFF
v_gene: TRBV7-9; j_gene: TRBJ1-2; d_gene: -; abundance: -; CDR3nt: TGTGCCAGCAGCTTAGGCCGGGACAAAAAAGAAGGCTACACCTTC; CDR3aa: CASSLGRDKKEGYTF
v_gene: TRBV18; j_gene: TRBJ1-1; d_gene: -; abundance: -; CDR3nt: TGTGCCAGCTCAGAATCTGGAGGGAACACTGAAGCTTTCTTT; CDR3aa: CASSESGGNTEAFF
v_gene: TRBV5-1; j_gene: TRBJ1-2; d_gene: -; abundance: -; CDR3nt: TGCGCCAGCGCCGAGGGGCAGGGTACCAATGGCTACACCTTC; CDR3aa: CASAEGQGTNGYTF
v_gene: TRBV15; j_gene: TRBJ1-1; d_gene: -; abundance: -; CDR3nt: TGTGCCACCAGCATTCAGGGTACTGAAGCTTTCTTT; CDR3aa: CATSIQGTEAFF
v_gene: TRBV4-1; j_gene: TRBJ1-5; d_gene: TRBD1; abundance: -; CDR3nt: TGCGCCAGCAGCCAACTACTCTCCGGGACAGGGCGTCAGCCCCAGCATTTT; CDR3aa: CASSQLLSGTGRQPQHF
v_gene: TRBV7-9; j_gene: TRBJ2-1; d_gene: -; abundance: -; CDR3nt: TGTGCCAGCAGCCAAGGCCGGGGTTCCCCGTACAATGAGCAGTTCTTC; CDR3aa: CASSQGRGSPYNEQFF
v_gene: TRBV6-2/TRBV6-3; j_gene: TRBJ1-6; d_gene: -; abundance: -; CDR3nt: TGTGCCAGCAGTTACTCACCCAGGGTCGAGAACTCCTATAATTCACCCCTCCACTTT; CDR3aa: CASSYSPRVENSYNSPLHF